Shown below are 32 T cell receptor beta chains from a single sample sequenced in a study of vaccination and CD4 T cells after COVID-19. These receptors have no identified antigens. The Oncomine TCR Beta short-read assay was applied to DNA of cultured CD4+ T cells. TCRdb used MiXCR to reprocess the PCR reads, holding one entry per CDR3 protein. The repertoire holds 11,000 or so distinct CDR3 sequences, approximately 53% seen once, with 10% to 15% in the top ten. Described treatment: approximately nine-day PBMC culture with coronavirus spike peptide pools or control peptides (ViraFEST assay). Sequenced input: CD4+ T cells from blood, cultured in vitro. All receptors come from a human donor who had recovered from COVID-19.

The V call is TRBV19, the J call TRBJ2-6; D is unresolved. CDR1 LNHDA and CDR2 SQIVND come from the germline V gene (reference sequence). V was clipped by 3 bases and J by 1 base, with 7 bases between them. The CDR3 totals 15 residues. CDR3 protein: CASSISSSGANVLTF. As DNA, the CDR3 is TGTGCCAGTAGTATTAGCTCTTCTGGGGCCAACGTCCTGACTTTC.

The chain combines TRBV19 with TRBJ2-7, with unresolved D. The CDR3 runs to 13 residues. With 1 base removed from V and 7 bases from J, the gap between germline ends came to 11 bases. Germline assignment: CDR1 LNHDA and CDR2 SQIVND (reference sequence). The CDR3 here is CASSIGFRLEQYF. For the CDR3, the DNA is TGTGCCAGTAGTATAGGTTTCCGCCTTGAGCAGTACTTC.

The chain is built from TRBV25-1 and TRBJ2-1, with 7 bases fitting TRBD1. In germline, CDR1 is MGHDK, CDR2 SYGVNS. The CDR3 covers 18 residues. Unmatched junction bases numbered 11, after V lost 3 bases and J lost 0 bases. CDR3 sequence: CASSDPPDRTHSYNEQFF. CDR3 bases: TGTGCCAGCAGTGATCCCCCGGACAGGACCCACTCCTACAATGAGCAGTTCTTC. The variable domain in full, completed from reference TRBV25-1 and TRBJ2-1, reads EADIYQTPRYLVIGTGKKITLECSQTMGHDKMYWYQQDPGMELHLIHYSYGVNSTEKGDLSSESTVSRIRTEHFPLTLESARPSHTSQYLCASSDPPDRTHSYNEQFFGPGTRLTVL.

The rearrangement uses TRBV4-2 and TRBJ1-2, with D possibly being TRBD1 (5 bases). Germline CDR1 is LGHNA and CDR2 is YNFKEQ. The CDR3 runs to 15 residues. Trimming left V 0 bases short and J 6 bases short, with 14 bases between. For the CDR3, the DNA is TGTGCCAGCAGCCAAGATGGGGGGAGAGTCGATGGCTACACCTTC. It translates to CASSQDGGRVDGYTF.

This clonotype showed up just a few times. The chain combines TRBV20-1 with TRBJ1-5; 11 positions agree with TRBD1. There are 15 residues in the CDR3. V dropped 3 bases and J dropped 5; count of bases not matched to a gene: 6. Germline CDR1 and CDR2: DFQATT and SNEGSKA (reference sequence). CDR3 sequence (DNA): TGCAGTGCTAGCCCCGGGACAGGGGGTCATCAGCCCCAGCATTTT. Translating it yields CSASPGTGGHQPQHF.

The table lists this clonotype with a few counts. The gene calls are TRBV15 and TRBJ1-1, with 9 nucleotides matching TRBD1. With 4 bases clipped from V and 3 bases from J, the junction kept 6 bases outside the gene matches. The CDR3 is 15 residues long. CDR1 and CDR2 from the germline V gene are LNHNV and YYDKDF (reference sequence). CDR3 nucleotides: TGTGCCACCAGCATCCCGGACAGGGGTTACACTGAAGCTTTCTTT. It is translated as CATSIPDRGYTEAFF. The complete variable domain, with remaining parts taken from reference TRBV15 and TRBJ1-1, reads DAMVIQNPRYQVTQFGKPVTLSCSQTLNHNVMYWYQQKSSQAPKLLFHYYDKDFNNEADTPDNFQSRRPNTSFCFLDIRSPGLGDTAMYLCATSIPDRGYTEAFFGQGTRLTVV.

This clonotype has only a few counts. The chain carries TRBV7-3 and TRBJ2-5; the D is unclear. The germline CDR1 and CDR2 sequences are SGHTA and FQGTGA. V shed 2 bases and J shed 1 base, with 8 bases lying between them. The CDR3 length is 14 residues. The CDR3 region has the DNA TGTGCCAGCAGCTTATCGGCAGCCCAAGAGACCCAGTACTTC. Amino acid sequence: CASSLSAAQETQYF.

The V gene is TRBV20-1, the J gene TRBJ2-3; TRBD2 matches 10 bases. V shed 7 bases, J shed 10 bases, and the junction held 8 bases outside the gene matches. Per germline, CDR1 DFQATT and CDR2 SNEGSKA (reference sequence). This CDR3 contains 12 residues. The CDR3: CSGLAGVRPQYF. The CDR3 DNA reads as TGCAGTGGCCTAGCGGGAGTCCGTCCGCAGTATTTT.

This clonotype was seen a few times. The V call is TRBV6-5, the J call TRBJ2-5; D uncertain. The CDR3 covers 13 residues. V lost 1 base, J lost 2 bases, and 5 bases lay in between. Germline values: CDR1 MNHEY, CDR2 SVGAGI. This CDR3 is CASSYLGQETQYF. For the CDR3, the DNA is TGTGCCAGCAGTTACTTGGGACAAGAGACCCAGTACTTC.

The chain links TRBV19 to TRBJ1-1, with D hard to call. Trimming took 5 bases from V and 1 from J, leaving 20 bases between them. The CDR3 contains 17 residues. Germline CDR1 and CDR2: LNHDA and SQIVND (reference sequence). The DNA of the CDR3 is TGTGCCAGTAGTCACATACTTAGGGTTCCGGCGAACACTGAAGCTTTCTTT. The encoded protein is CASSHILRVPANTEAFF.

DNA for the CDR3: TGTGCCAGCAGATACCGGGACAGGGAGAACTATGGCTACACCTTC. Translation gives CASRYRDRENYGYTF. The gene calls are TRBV28 and TRBJ1-2, with 9 bases identical to TRBD1. Germline V lookup: CDR1 MDHEN, CDR2 SYDVKM. Trimming at V came to 6 bases and at J to 2 bases, leaving 7 bases not matched to a gene. The CDR3 has 15 residues.

The V and J genes are TRBV4-1 and TRBJ2-3; no clear D. The CDR3 length is 16 residues. Per the germline V gene, CDR1 is MGHRA and CDR2 is YSYEKL. Trimming took 1 base from V and 0 from J, leaving 11 bases between them. The CDR3 is CASSQGGTKSTDTQYF. DNA for the CDR3: TGCGCCAGCAGCCAAGGGGGAACAAAGAGCACAGATACGCAGTATTTT.

This clonotype has more than one count but fewer than ten. The chain joins TRBV20-1 to TRBJ1-2, with unresolved D. The CDR3 length is 13 residues. From germline, CDR1 is DFQATT and CDR2 SNEGSKA (reference sequence). The ends were cut back, 5 bases at V and 2 bases at J, with 12 bases in the middle. DNA for the CDR3: TGCAGTGCTGCCCCGGGGTTCAACTATGGCTACACCTTC. Its translation is CSAAPGFNYGYTF.

This clonotype is termed medium-sized (0.01 to 0.1%). The chain employs TRBV2 and TRBJ2-2, with TRBD2 as a possible D gene (6 bases). CDR1 is SNHLY, CDR2 FYNNEI, per germline. This CDR3 contains 14 residues. Trimming took 0 bases from V and 5 from J, leaving 7 bases between them. The CDR3 bases are TGTGCCAGCAGTGAAGCAGGAGGGACCGGGGAGCTGTTTTTT. This gives the protein CASSEAGGTGELFF. The full variable domain, rest sourced from reference TRBV2 and TRBJ2-2, is EPEVTQTPSHQVTQMGQEVILRCVPISNHLYFYWYRQILGQKVEFLVSFYNNEISEKSEIFDDQFSVERPDGSNFTLKIRSTKLEDSAMYFCASSEAGGTGELFFGEGSRLTVL.

V gene TRBV20-1 combines with J gene TRBJ2-5; weak D call: TRBD1 (9 bases). Trimming pared 5 bases from V and 0 bases from J, leaving 16 bases between. The CDR3 extends over 15 amino acids. In germline, CDR1 is DFQATT, CDR2 SNEGSKA (reference sequence). CDR3 nucleotides: TGCAGTGCTCGGCGGGGGGACAGGGACCAAGAGACCCAGTACTTC. Protein product: CSARRGDRDQETQYF.

The V call is TRBV5-1, the J call TRBJ1-2; D is perhaps TRBD1 (5 bases). The V end was cut by 1 base, the J end by 1 base, with 8 bases between. The CDR3 contains 14 residues. Germline-derived CDR1 and CDR2 are SGHRS and YFSETQ. In nucleotides, the CDR3 is TGCGCCAGCAGCTTGTCGGGGGGTAACTATGGCTACACCTTC. It specifies CASSLSGGNYGYTF.

The J gene is TRBJ2-1, the V gene TRBV7-9, with 8 bases lining up with TRBD1. With the DNA end fitting TRBJ2-7 better, the J assignment may be wrong. The CDR3 has 16 residues. CDR1 is SEHNR, CDR2 FQNEAQ, per germline (reference sequence). In DNA form, the CDR3 reads TGTGCCAGCAGCTTGGGGCCCCGGACAGGGAACTACGAGCAGTACTTC. Its translation: CASSLGPRTGNYEQYF.

The CDR3 DNA reads as TGTGCCGGTCAACGGGACATCGACACGCAGTATTTT. Translating it yields CAGQRDIDTQYF. V and J are TRBV2 and TRBJ2-3; D is possibly TRBD1 (6 bases). V lost 11 bases to trimming and J lost 9 bases, with 18 bases between them. Germline CDR1 reads SNHLY; CDR2 reads FYNNEI. This CDR3 contains 12 residues. Looking up the rest from reference TRBV2 and TRBJ2-3 gives the full variable domain: EPEVTQTPSHQVTQMGQEVILRCVPISNHLYFYWYRQILGQKVEFLVSFYNNEISEKSEIFDDQFSVERPDGSNFTLKIRSTKLEDSAMYFCAGQRDIDTQYFGPGTRLTVL.

The chain couples TRBV6-5 to TRBJ1-4; no firm D call. This CDR3 has 15 residues. The V and J ends lost 2 bases and 5 bases respectively, with 12 bases between them. The germline CDR1 and CDR2 sequences are MNHEY and SVGAGI. In DNA, the CDR3 is TGTGCCAGCAGTTACGGCAGGCCGTCGAATGAAAAACTGTTTTTT. This codes for CASSYGRPSNEKLFF.

CDR3 bases: TGTGCCAGCAGCTTATCGCCCGCGAGAGAGCAGTTCTTC. Its protein product is CASSLSPAREQFF. This chain uses TRBV7-9 with TRBJ2-1; unclear D gene. V dropped 2 bases and J dropped 10 bases, with 12 bases sitting between them. CDR1 is SEHNR, CDR2 FQNEAQ, per germline (reference sequence). CDR3 length equals 13 residues.

The chain links TRBV20-1 to TRBJ2-4; no definite D call. The germline V and J ends were trimmed by 3 bases and 0 bases, with 9 bases remaining between them. The CDR3 contains 14 residues. The V gene's germline CDR1 is DFQATT and CDR2 SNEGSKA (reference sequence). The CDR3 protein is CSASKGLAKNIQYF. Written as DNA, the CDR3 is TGCAGTGCTAGTAAGGGCTTAGCCAAAAACATTCAGTACTTC.

The chain uses TRBV20-1 and TRBJ2-2; TRBD2 matches 9 bases. The CDR3 contains 16 residues. Germline V CDR1 and CDR2: DFQATT, SNEGSKA (reference sequence). Trimming took 4 bases from V and 0 from J; bases not matched to a gene: 6. The CDR3: CSATTSSGTNTGELFF. The CDR3, as DNA: TGCAGTGCTACTACCTCTAGCGGGACGAACACCGGGGAGCTGTTTTTT.

The chain couples TRBV12-3 or TRBV12-4 to TRBJ1-5; D is possibly TRBD1 (5 bases). The CDR3 is 14 residues long. V was pared by 2 bases and J by 6 bases, with 11 bases between. For the CDR3, the DNA is TGTGCCAGCAGTTTATCAGGGATCGGTCAGCCCCAGCATTTT. Protein product: CASSLSGIGQPQHF.

The CDR3 bases are TGCAGTGCTAGAGAAGACCATGGCTACACCTTC. Its translation: CSAREDHGYTF. The chain is built from TRBV20-1 and TRBJ1-2, with no clear D. This CDR3 is built from 11 residues. V lost 0 bases and J 6 bases, leaving 5 bases between the germline ends. Germline V lookup: CDR1 DFQATT, CDR2 SNEGSKA (reference sequence).

This chain uses TRBV20-1 with TRBJ2-3; D is perhaps TRBD2 (5 bases). Trimming cost V 5 bases and J 3 bases, with 21 bases left between them. This CDR3 comprises 16 residues. CDR1 DFQATT and CDR2 SNEGSKA come from the germline V gene (reference sequence). The CDR3: CSAPLRWEFRTDTQYF. The CDR3 nucleotides are TGCAGTGCTCCCCTGAGATGGGAGTTCAGGACAGATACGCAGTATTTT.

The chain links TRBV5-1 to TRBJ2-3; possibly TRBD2 for D (6 bases). V lost 3 bases and J 6 bases, leaving 11 bases between the germline ends. The CDR3 has 13 residues. Germline V CDR1 and CDR2: SGHRS, YFSETQ. The CDR3: CASSYYGSDTQYF. The CDR3 coding sequence is TGCGCCAGCAGCTATTACGGGAGCGATACGCAGTATTTT.

The CDR3 reads CASSLALRTANTGELFF. For the CDR3, the DNA is TGTGCCAGCAGCTTAGCGCTGAGGACAGCGAACACCGGGGAGCTGTTTTTT. This sequence joins TRBV7-9 and TRBJ2-2; possible D gene TRBD1, 6 bases. V was trimmed by 0 bases and J by 0 bases, leaving 11 bases between them. There are 17 residues in the CDR3. In germline, CDR1 is SEHNR, CDR2 FQNEAQ (reference sequence).

The chain has TRBV4-2 and TRBJ1-2, with D hard to call. The germline V gene has CDR1 LGHNA and CDR2 YNFKEQ. V was trimmed by 4 bases and J by 5 bases, leaving 11 bases between them. The CDR3 contains 13 residues. CDR3 region: CASSPGRTYGYTF. The CDR3 DNA follows: TGTGCCAGCAGCCCCGGACGGACTTATGGCTACACCTTC.

The chain employs TRBV2 and TRBJ2-2; D is undetermined. The CDR3 loop spans 12 amino acids. Germline lookup yields CDR1 SNHLY and CDR2 FYNNEI. V shed 8 bases and J shed 4 bases, with 8 bases lying between them. The CDR3 DNA follows: TGTGCCAGCTACTATAGCACCGGGGAGCTGTTTTTT. This encodes CASYYSTGELFF.

The chain is built from TRBV2 and TRBJ1-1, with 8 bases matching TRBD1. The germline CDR1 and CDR2 sequences are SNHLY and FYNNEI. The CDR3 length is 14 residues. Trimming took 7 bases from V and 4 from J; bases not matched to a gene: 8. CDR3: CASILDRGFTEAFF. The DNA for the CDR3 is TGTGCCAGCATTTTAGACAGGGGCTTCACTGAAGCTTTCTTT.

The rearrangement links TRBV11-2 to TRBJ2-1; 7 bases agree with TRBD1. Germline V lookup: CDR1 SGHAT, CDR2 FQNNGV. The CDR3 consists of 15 residues. Trimming at V came to 2 bases and at J to 5 bases, leaving 6 bases not matched to a gene. The CDR3 bases are TGTGCCAGCAGCTTAAGACAGGGTGTTGACAATGAGCAGTTCTTC. As protein: CASSLRQGVDNEQFF.

The rearrangement joins TRBV2 to TRBJ1-5, with a possible D match to TRBD1 (5 bases). Trimming removed 4 bases at V and 6 bases at J, with 19 bases between. Germline assignment: CDR1 SNHLY and CDR2 FYNNEI. This CDR3 spans 16 amino acids. The CDR3 region is CASSGTGTQRGQPQHF. CDR3 coding DNA: TGTGCCAGCAGTGGGACCGGGACCCAGAGGGGTCAGCCCCAGCATTTT.